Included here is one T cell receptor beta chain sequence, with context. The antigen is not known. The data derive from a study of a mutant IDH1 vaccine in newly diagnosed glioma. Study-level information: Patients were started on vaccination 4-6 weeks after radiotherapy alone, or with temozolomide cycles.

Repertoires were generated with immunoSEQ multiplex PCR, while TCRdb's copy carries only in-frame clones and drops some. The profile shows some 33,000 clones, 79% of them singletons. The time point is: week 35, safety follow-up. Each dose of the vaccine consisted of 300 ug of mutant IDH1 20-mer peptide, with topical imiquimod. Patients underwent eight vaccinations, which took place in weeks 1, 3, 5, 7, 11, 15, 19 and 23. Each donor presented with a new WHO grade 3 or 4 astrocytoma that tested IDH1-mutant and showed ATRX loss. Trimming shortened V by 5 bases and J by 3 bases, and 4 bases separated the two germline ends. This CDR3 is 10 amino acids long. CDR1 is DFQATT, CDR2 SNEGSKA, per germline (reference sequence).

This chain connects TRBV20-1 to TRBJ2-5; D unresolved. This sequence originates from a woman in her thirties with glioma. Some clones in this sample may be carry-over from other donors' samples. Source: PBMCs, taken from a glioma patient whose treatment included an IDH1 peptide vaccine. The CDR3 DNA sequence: TGCAGTGCTCAAAAAGAGACCCAGTACTTC. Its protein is CSAQKETQYF.